This T cell receptor (beta chain) comes out of a study of radiation and T cells in renal cell carcinoma. Background on the study: Nephrectomy followed 15 Gy stereotactic body radiation by 4 weeks. Findings of the study overall: Without pretreatment biopsies, baseline tumor clonotype presence was undetermined. In blood, top tumor clones expanded by 2 weeks, shrinking by 4.

As regards this clone: Its matching antigen is unknown.

The assay was immunoSEQ multiplex PCR, and TCRdb's table has in-frame clones only and misses some. This sample has some 150,000 clones, with approximately 87% found just once. CDR3 length: 14 amino acids. In germline, CDR1 is WNHNN, CDR2 SYGVQD (reference sequence). Trimming stripped 8 bases from V and 5 bases from J, with 17 bases between. Time point: baseline pretreatment blood. Treatment of the sample: 15 Gy SBRT to primary tumor, nephrectomy 4 weeks later. Serial blood draws occurred at baseline and 2 and 4 weeks post-SBRT. The chain uses TRBV10-1 and TRBJ2-3, with D possibly TRBD2 on 6 matching bases. The source was blood, collected from a patient whose treatment included radiotherapy and nephrectomy. This TCR came from a woman in her forties or fifties with renal cell carcinoma. CDR3 coding DNA: TGCGCCAGCGGTGGTAGCGGAGGTATAGATACGCAGTATTTT. This sequence encodes CASGGSGGIDTQYF.